This T cell receptor (beta chain) appears in the sequencing data of a study of blood T cell repertoires in COVID-19. Looking at the study overall: The analysed material was cDNA or gDNA that came from T cells, B-cell-depleted T cells, or PBMCs.

Participant-given clinical history determined each cohort assignment. Authors' data handling: Estimation of nucleated cell counts was performed using reference gene primer amplification. Using immunoSEQ multiplex PCR, the repertoire was profiled, and TCRdb retains in-frame clones only, with some absent. The V and J calls and the clone size are those of that table, but D and trimming were determined from the DNA. This sample has about 140,000 clones; over 60% occur once, and the top ten carry around 3.2%. The CDR3 has 14 residues. V lost 5 bases to trimming and J lost 10 bases, with 19 bases between them. The germline CDR1 and CDR2 sequences are SGHTA and FQGNSA.

The origin of this receptor is a woman aged 45-65 years who had recovered from COVID-19. The specimen sequenced was PBMCs or T cells enriched from blood (not recorded which). The chain carries TRBV7-2 and TRBJ2-3; the D gene is possibly TRBD1 (6 bases). CDR3 in amino acids: CASSKGGSSRAQYF. DNA of the CDR3: TGTGCCAGCAGCAAAGGGGGTTCTAGTCGGGCGCAGTATTTT.